This TCR beta chain is from a study of beta chain features in type 1 diabetes. Study-wide points: Shortening that was moderate but significant affected the TCRB CDR3s of Type 1 diabetes patients in all four CD4+ subsets.

The CDR3 has 14 residues. Germline V gene lookup returns CDR1 SNHLY and CDR2 FYNNEI. The V end was cut by 8 bases, the J end by 3 bases, with 15 bases between. This clone has a handful of counts. Its specificity is not known. Expressed TCRB transcripts were sequenced because the entire RNA isolate underwent reverse transcription. Generated by immunoSEQ multiplex PCR, the TCRdb table keeps only in-frame clones and is missing some. The sample has about 48,000 clones; under 55% are singletons. V and J are TRBV2 and TRBJ2-3, with D possibly being TRBD2 (7 bases). The source material was Tregs from blood. This clonotype was obtained from a man aged 25 to 45 with type 1 diabetes. The CDR3 spells CASPRGARTDTQYF. CDR3 nucleotides: TGTGCCAGCCCCCGGGGGGCGAGGACAGATACGCAGTATTTT. The variable domain in full, with the rest retrieved from reference TRBV2 and TRBJ2-3, is EPEVTQTPSHQVTQMGQEVILRCVPISNHLYFYWYRQILGQKVEFLVSFYNNEISEKSEIFDDQFSVERPDGSNFTLKIRSTKLEDSAMYFCASPRGARTDTQYFGPGTRLTVL.